This T cell receptor (beta chain) appears in the sequencing data of a study of molecular identifiers for immune sequencing clone quantification. Concerning this clonotype: Being one base from a much bigger clone, this may be a read error.

The V and J ends lost 8 bases and 7 bases, in that order; junction bases with no gene match: 11. Germline CDR1 is SEHNR and CDR2 is FQNEAQ (reference sequence). The length of the CDR3 is 13 residues. Bulk TCR libraries used previously described methods and listed TCR primers. MiXCR, run by TCRdb on the PCR reads, gives a single entry per CDR3 protein. The repertoire holds hundreds of thousands of distinct CDR3 sequences, with about 20% as singletons. The receptor was derived from a human donor in good health. Some libraries in this study had Jurkat cell RNA spiked in. J is TRBJ2-7 and V is TRBV7-9; 7 nucleotides agree with TRBD2. Sample: naive CD8+ T cells from blood, with Jurkat cell RNA spiked in. Subset meaning: FACS-sorted CD8+CD4-CCR7+CD45RA+ naive T cells. In DNA form, the CDR3 reads TGTGCCAGCGGGGCGGGAGAGCTCCAGGAGCAGTACTTC. It translates to CASGAGELQEQYF.